This TCR beta chain was identified in a study of low-dose radiotherapy and immunotherapy resistance in tumors (dated by TCRdb to 2021 to 2024). Regarding the study in general: In Cohort 1, 0.5 Gy per fraction was delivered every 2 weeks, and a total PTV dose of 6.5 Gy was prescribed. Trial participants were not randomized into treatment groups. Every two weeks, patients got intravenous cyclophosphamide at 200 mg/m2, given one day ahead of each radiation and immunotherapy administration. Patients took aspirin 300 mg orally once daily for four cycles, starting on cycle 1 day 1. Nivolumab was administered intravenously as a 240 mg flat dose every two weeks, and ipilimumab was administered intravenously at 1 mg/kg every six weeks. Eight patients were included in the translational analysis: three from the first dose cohort and the first five from the second dose cohort. In Cohort 2, 1 Gy per fraction was delivered every two weeks, for a total of 13 Gy over 26 weeks.

This clonotype was detected many times. Its antigen target is currently unknown. Base quality data are lacking; no much larger clone is found one base away. V is cut by 5 bases and J by 10 bases, and the space between the germline ends is 8 bases. Sequences SNHLY (CDR1) and FYNNEI (CDR2) are obtained from the germline V gene. There are 10 amino acids in the CDR3, from cysteine to phenylalanine inclusive. Solely the CDR3 DNA is kept, with 30 bases framed from the first base. The listed sequencing device is Illumina HiSeq 2500. First-strand cDNA was synthesized with Superscript III and a set of TRAV- and TRBV-specific primers, covering both TCRalpha and TCRbeta chains. TCRs were amplified with Phusion for approximately 19 PCR cycles using a constant-region primer together with the adapter attached to the V primers. The MessageAmp II aRNA Amplification Kit was used to amplify the isolated mRNA, with in vitro transcription run for 15 to 20 hours at 37 degrees C. The Dynabeads mRNA DIRECT Purification Kit was used to isolate the mRNA for TCR sequencing. Indexed Illumina adapters were added in a second Phusion PCR of 25 cycles, after which AMPure XP beads were used to purify the products. In the source study's methods: Using custom Perl scripts, TCR sequences that encoded the same protein were pooled, out-of-frame sequences were dropped, and the abundance of each clonotype was calculated. The analysis excluded TCR sequences that were supported by just one read. Shannon entropy, Gini index, clonality, richness, and the frequency of TCRs shared between repertoires were included as repertoire metrics. The raw public reads went through TCRdb reprocessing: fastp at Q25, MiXCR clone calling, in-frame beta chains kept. Entries are consolidated by CDR3 protein sequence, retaining the most common genes and DNA. TCRdb, not the original authors, processed these V and J calls. In this sample the table shows approximately 90,000 distinct CDR3 sequences, roughly a sixth of which occur a single time. The ten largest clonotypes hold about 2.5% of the sample.

The sample's time point label, in plain terms: before trial treatment. The donors took part in RACIN, a single-arm, phase I, dose-escalation trial that combined nivolumab, ipilimumab, aspirin, low-dose cyclophosphamide and low-dose radiotherapy. To be eligible, a patient needed to have an advanced solid tumor that was TIL-negative. This clonotype was sampled from a male donor with prostate cancer. The sequence joins TRBV2 to TRBJ1-1, with TRBD1 perhaps the D gene, on 6 matching bases. Sequenced material: PBMCs, taken before treatment. The CDR3 protein sequence reads: CASSQGSAFF. The DNA sequence is TGTGCCAGCAGTCAGGGGTCAGCTTTCTTT.